A selection of T cell receptor beta chains follows, all from one sample in a study of T-cell reconstitution after alpha-beta-depleted transplantation in children. TCRdb called the PCR reads again in MiXCR, with one record for every CDR3 protein. The repertoire holds about 90,000 distinct CDR3 sequences, with 6.5% to 8.5% as singletons. This material consisted of PBMCs from the stem cell graft donor, taken from the stem cell graft. The receptors shown here come from a human donor who donated a stem cell graft to a child with congenital amegakaryocytic thrombocytopenia. The CDR3 runs from the conserved cysteine through the conserved F or W. The order of the fields is V gene, clone size, J gene, D gene, CDR3 protein, CDR3 DNA. The D gene is left open where the match is weak. Some rows have no size entry. The others give once, few or many, or a class for an expanded clone.

>TRBV2|NA|TRBJ1-4|NA
CASSEVGARGEKLFF
TGTGCCAGCAGTGAAGTAGGGGCGCGCGGTGAAAAACTGTTTTTT
>TRBV12-3/TRBV12-4|many|TRBJ2-3|TRBD1
CASTHVGRGPDTQYF
TGTGCCAGCACCCATGTGGGCAGGGGGCCAGATACGCAGTATTTT
>TRBV7-8|many|TRBJ2-3|TRBD2
CASSLALAGGRILDTQYF
TGTGCCAGCAGCTTAGCGTTAGCGGGGGGTCGGATCCTGGATACGCAGTATTTT
>TRBV5-4|many|TRBJ1-4|TRBD1
CASSPGQGSEKLFF
TGTGCCAGCAGCCCGGGACAGGGTAGTGAAAAACTGTTTTTT
>TRBV7-6|NA|TRBJ2-3|TRBD2
CASSLWTSGGDTQYF
TGTGCCAGCAGCTTATGGACTAGCGGGGGCGATACGCAGTATTTT
>TRBV28|many|TRBJ2-3|TRBD2
CASSFVPSGTSSTDTQYF
TGTGCCAGCAGTTTCGTCCCTAGCGGAACTTCTAGCACAGATACGCAGTATTTT
>TRBV6-5|many|TRBJ1-2|TRBD1
CASSWSTGNGLLYTF
TGTGCCAGCAGTTGGTCGACAGGGAACGGTCTTCTCTACACCTTC
>TRBV5-5|few|TRBJ2-2|NA
CASSSIYTGELFF
TGTGCCAGCAGCTCAATCTACACCGGGGAGCTGTTTTTT
>TRBV11-2|many|TRBJ1-5|NA
CASSLEGGEQPQHF
TGTGCCAGCAGCTTAGAAGGGGGGGAACAGCCCCAGCATTTT
>TRBV4-3|many|TRBJ2-3|TRBD2
CASRQGLAGTDTQYF
TGCGCCAGCAGGCAGGGACTAGCGGGAACAGATACGCAGTATTTT
>TRBV2|NA|TRBJ2-3|NA
CASSERLDTQYF
TGTGCCAGCAGTGAACGGTTGGATACGCAGTATTTT
>TRBV5-6|many|TRBJ1-5|TRBD1
CASSLAGTGARPQHF
TGTGCCAGCAGCCTAGCCGGGACAGGGGCTCGTCCCCAGCATTTT
>TRBV7-8|many|TRBJ2-7|TRBD2
CASSYLAAVAYEQYF
TGTGCCAGCAGTTATCTAGCGGCCGTAGCCTACGAGCAGTACTTC
>TRBV20-1|few|TRBJ2-2|TRBD1
CSARRTGDTGELFF
TGCAGTGCTAGACGTACAGGGGACACCGGGGAGCTGTTTTTT
>TRBV7-2|NA|TRBJ1-3|TRBD1
CASSLVARGHGNTIYF
TGTGCCAGCAGCTTAGTGGCCAGGGGGCACGGAAACACCATATATTTT
>TRBV20-1|many|TRBJ2-2|TRBD1
CSARGTGVNTGELFF
TGCAGTGCTAGAGGGACAGGGGTTAACACCGGGGAGCTGTTTTTT
>TRBV9|many|TRBJ2-3|TRBD2
CASSADSGGTDTQYF
TGTGCCAGCAGCGCGGATAGCGGGGGTACAGATACGCAGTATTTT
>TRBV4-3|many|TRBJ2-7|NA
CASSQDRNEQYF
TGCGCCAGCAGCCAAGACAGGAACGAGCAGTACTTC
>TRBV7-9|NA|TRBJ2-7|NA
CASSPVKAPYEQYF
TGTGCCAGCAGCCCCGTAAAGGCCCCATACGAGCAGTACTTC
>TRBV28|many|TRBJ2-2|NA
CASSLRAGLRELFF
TGTGCCAGCAGTTTGCGGGCAGGGCTTAGGGAGCTGTTTTTT
>TRBV12-3/TRBV12-4|many|TRBJ2-5|NA
CASSPQIQETQYF
TGTGCCAGCAGCCCCCAGATCCAAGAGACCCAGTACTTC
>TRBV7-2|many|TRBJ2-3|NA
CASSHFGDTQYF
TGTGCCAGCAGCCACTTCGGGGATACGCAGTATTTT
>TRBV2|many|TRBJ1-2|TRBD1
CASSVSQGGYGYTF
TGTGCCAGCAGTGTATCACAGGGGGGCTATGGCTACACCTTC
>TRBV3-1|many|TRBJ2-3|NA
CASSQVRTNTDTQYF
TGTGCCAGCAGCCAAGTCCGGACCAACACAGATACGCAGTATTTT
>TRBV6-5|many|TRBJ2-2|NA
CASSYSIPGSVGELFF
TGTGCCAGCAGTTACTCGATTCCGGGGTCGGTCGGGGAGCTGTTTTTT
>TRBV5-1|many|TRBJ2-3|NA
CASSPGRGADTQYF
TGCGCCAGCAGCCCGGGACGAGGGGCAGATACGCAGTATTTT
>TRBV12-3/TRBV12-4|many|TRBJ2-1|NA
CASKRGYNEQFF
TGTGCCAGCAAGAGGGGCTACAATGAGCAGTTCTTC
>TRBV5-1|many|TRBJ1-1|NA
CASSPQTGNTEAFF
TGCGCCAGCAGCCCCCAAACAGGGAACACTGAAGCTTTCTTT
>TRBV5-4|many|TRBJ2-1|NA
CATPALAYNEQFF
TGTGCCACCCCTGCTCTTGCCTACAATGAGCAGTTCTTC
>TRBV20-1|many|TRBJ2-3|TRBD2
CSAVGLAGDLTDTQYF
TGCAGTGCCGTGGGACTAGCGGGGGACCTCACAGATACGCAGTATTTT
>TRBV20-1|many|TRBJ2-7|NA
CSASSALTDEQYF
TGCAGTGCTAGCTCGGCACTAACAGACGAGCAGTACTTC
>TRBV10-3|many|TRBJ1-2|NA
CAVKDSGDYYGYTF
TGTGCCGTGAAGGACTCAGGGGATTACTATGGCTACACCTTC
>TRBV6-5|many|TRBJ1-2|TRBD1
CASSYQDREFSGYTF
TGTGCCAGCAGTTACCAGGACAGGGAGTTCAGTGGCTACACCTTC
>TRBV12-3/TRBV12-4|many|TRBJ2-1|TRBD2
CASSFTSGLAGVSEQFF
TGTGCCAGCAGTTTTACCTCGGGACTAGCGGGAGTGAGTGAGCAGTTCTTC
>TRBV27|many|TRBJ2-3|NA
CASSLYDSTTDTQYF
TGTGCCAGCAGTTTATATGACTCCACCACAGATACGCAGTATTTT
>TRBV20-1|few|TRBJ2-5|TRBD1
CSANRDRVQETQYF
TGCAGTGCTAACCGGGACAGGGTACAAGAGACCCAGTACTTC
>TRBV20-1|many|TRBJ1-3|NA
CSASRWGNLLSGNTIYF
TGCAGTGCTAGTCGGTGGGGTAACCTCCTCTCTGGAAACACCATATATTTT
>TRBV6-5|many|TRBJ2-1|TRBD2
CASSSRTSGSSYNEQFF
TGTGCCAGCAGTTCCCGGACTAGCGGGAGCTCCTACAATGAGCAGTTCTTC
>TRBV5-1|many|TRBJ2-3|TRBD1
CASSLTGDHTDTQYF
TGCGCCAGCAGCTTAACAGGGGATCACACAGATACGCAGTATTTT
>TRBV11-2|many|TRBJ2-3|NA
CASSPFGGMGDTQYF
TGTGCCAGCAGCCCCTTCGGCGGTATGGGAGATACGCAGTATTTT
>TRBV28|NA|TRBJ1-2|NA
CASSEGGIGYGYTF
TGTGCCAGCAGCGAGGGAGGTATCGGCTATGGCTACACCTTC
>TRBV5-6|many|TRBJ2-7|TRBD1
CASSLQGGYEQYF
TGTGCCAGCAGCTTACAGGGGGGCTACGAGCAGTACTTC
>TRBV5-1|many|TRBJ2-3|NA
CASSLARAEDTQYF
TGCGCCAGCAGCTTGGCCAGGGCTGAGGATACGCAGTATTTT
>TRBV20-1|many|TRBJ2-4|TRBD1
CSASISGGFEAKNIQYF
TGCAGTGCTAGTATATCAGGGGGATTCGAAGCCAAAAACATTCAGTACTTC
>TRBV5-1|many|TRBJ2-3|NA
CASSSGGFSTDTQYF
TGCGCCAGCAGCTCCGGAGGATTTAGCACAGATACGCAGTATTTT
>TRBV5-1|many|TRBJ1-2|NA
CASSDQADSPIRGYTF
TGCGCCAGCAGCGACCAGGCCGATAGCCCTATTCGTGGCTACACCTTC
>TRBV15|many|TRBJ1-2|TRBD1
CATSRGQPYGYTF
TGTGCCACCAGCAGGGGACAGCCCTATGGCTACACCTTC
>TRBV29-1|many|TRBJ1-1|NA
CSVDLRTEAFF
TGCAGCGTTGATTTACGTACTGAAGCTTTCTTT
>TRBV5-6|few|TRBJ1-1|NA
CASSPVGGGNTEAFF
TGTGCCAGCAGCCCGGTTGGGGGCGGGAACACTGAAGCTTTCTTT
>TRBV9|NA|TRBJ2-2|TRBD1
CASSTSGGTVTGELFF
TGTGCCAGCAGCACGTCAGGGGGCACGGTCACCGGGGAGCTGTTTTTT